These 27 T cell receptor beta chains originate from one sample sequenced in a study of T cell repertoires in cytomegalovirus infection. Their recognized antigens are unknown. TCRdb re-derived calls from the reads in MiXCR, one entry per CDR3 protein. Of 200,000 to 250,000 distinct CDR3 sequences in the sample, roughly two fifths are singletons; the top ten hold roughly three fifths. The material was CD8+ T cells from cultured PBMCs, obtained from culture after CMV antigen stimulation. Receptor source: a human donor in good health (CMV status not recorded). Some clones in this sample may be carry-over from other donors' samples.

The chain joins TRBV7-9 to TRBJ1-2; D remains ambiguous. Trimming removed 4 bases from V and 3 bases from J, with 6 bases in between. The CDR3 totals 12 residues. Germline-derived CDR1 and CDR2 are SEHNR and FQNEAQ (reference sequence). The CDR3 coding sequence is TGTGCCAGCAGCTCGGGAGACTATGGCTACACCTTC. Its translation: CASSSGDYGYTF.

The chain joins TRBV12-3 or TRBV12-4 to TRBJ1-1; 7 nucleotides match TRBD1. CDR3 length equals 14 residues. With 8 bases clipped from V and 5 bases from J, the junction kept 11 bases outside the gene matches. The CDR3 coding sequence is TGTGCCAGCGACCTGGGTCAGGGGGAAACTGAAGCTTTCTTT. Its translation is CASDLGQGETEAFF.

This chain connects TRBV27 to TRBJ1-1, with a weak D call TRBD1 (6 bases). The length of the CDR3 is 16 residues. V lost 6 bases and J lost 0, with 17 bases in between. Germline V gene sequence: CDR1 MNHEY, CDR2 SMNVEV (reference sequence). DNA of the CDR3: TGTGCCAGCAGCCGTCTGGGGGACACTATGAACACTGAAGCTTTCTTT. It is translated as CASSRLGDTMNTEAFF.

The CDR3 coding sequence is TGTGCCAGCAGTTTGAGGACAGGGGACATCACCGGGGAGCTGTTTTTT. It codes for CASSLRTGDITGELFF. This sequence joins TRBV27 and TRBJ2-2, with 9 positions matching TRBD1. CDR3 size: 16 residues. The germline V gene encodes CDR1 MNHEY and CDR2 SMNVEV (reference sequence). Losses at the gene ends were 3 bases for V and 4 bases for J; bases not matched to a gene: 6.

This clonotype turned up a few times. V and J are TRBV7-8 and TRBJ2-3, with D unresolved. Germline V CDR1 and CDR2: SGHVS, FQNEAQ. This CDR3 contains 13 residues. V was pared by 5 bases and J by 4 bases, with 10 bases between. The CDR3 sequence: CASSRRTSDTQYF. The CDR3, as DNA: TGTGCCAGCAGCCGAAGGACGTCAGATACGCAGTATTTT. The whole variable domain, remainder taken from reference TRBV7-8 and TRBJ2-3, is GAGVSQSPRYKVAKRGQDVALRCDPISGHVSLFWYQQALGQGPEFLTYFQNEAQLDKSGLPSDRFFAERPEGSVSTLKIQRTQQEDSAVYLCASSRRTSDTQYFGPGTRLTVL.

The gene calls are TRBV12-3 or TRBV12-4 and TRBJ2-1; 8 nucleotides line up with TRBD2. The CDR3 runs 15 residues. The V segment lost 3 bases and the J segment 8 bases; nucleotides outside the gene matches: 9. CDR3 residues: CASSFPAGVFHEQFF. CDR3 DNA sequence: TGTGCCAGCAGTTTCCCAGCGGGAGTGTTTCATGAGCAGTTCTTC.

A few counts support this clonotype. J is TRBJ2-1 and V is TRBV7-8, with D uncertain. Germline CDR1 and CDR2: SGHVS and FQNEAQ. The CDR3 covers 14 residues. V shed 0 bases and J shed 4 bases, with 7 bases lying between them. CDR3 sequence reads: CASSLASPYNEQFF. CDR3 coding DNA: TGTGCCAGCAGCTTAGCGAGTCCATACAATGAGCAGTTCTTC. Variable domain in full (rest from reference TRBV7-8 and TRBJ2-1): GAGVSQSPRYKVAKRGQDVALRCDPISGHVSLFWYQQALGQGPEFLTYFQNEAQLDKSGLPSDRFFAERPEGSVSTLKIQRTQQEDSAVYLCASSLASPYNEQFFGPGTRLTVL.

As regards this clonotype: The junction and the germline gene differ at one end; a read error may be behind it. The V and J genes are TRBV2 and TRBJ2-7; no reliable D call. The CDR3 length is 16 residues. Germline lookup yields CDR1 SNHLY and CDR2 FYNNEI. CDR3 in DNA: TGTGCCAGCAGTGAAAGGCGGCCCTTAACCTCCTACAAGCAGTACTTC. Encoded protein: CASSERRPLTSYKQYF.

This chain links TRBV19 with TRBJ1-3; 9 bases fit TRBD1. The germline V gene has CDR1 LNHDA and CDR2 SQIVND (reference sequence). The CDR3 loop spans 15 amino acids. V shed 7 bases and J 4 bases; nucleotides not matched to a gene: 8. In DNA, the CDR3 is TGTGCCAGTACCGAACAGGGGGCATCGGGAAACACCATATATTTT. Translating gives CASTEQGASGNTIYF.

This clonotype showed up just a few times. V gene TRBV11-2 combines with J gene TRBJ2-7; 8 bases align to TRBD1. Trimming cost V 5 bases and J 3 bases; bases outside gene matches: 6. CDR1 SGHAT and CDR2 FQNNGV come from the germline V gene. The CDR3 consists of 14 residues. The CDR3 DNA reads TGTGCCAGCAGCCCACCAGGGGGCCACTACGAGCAGTACTTC. This codes for CASSPPGGHYEQYF.

V is TRBV27 and J is TRBJ2-2; tentative D call: TRBD1 (6 bases). Germline CDR1 MNHEY, CDR2 SMNVEV (reference sequence). CDR3 length: 14 amino acids. With 5 bases removed from V and 0 bases from J, the gap between germline ends came to 7 bases. CDR3 in amino acids: CASSRQANTGELFF. CDR3 DNA sequence: TGTGCCAGCAGTCGACAGGCGAACACCGGGGAGCTGTTTTTT.

The chain links TRBV28 to TRBJ2-3; D ambiguous. The germline V gene has CDR1 MDHEN and CDR2 SYDVKM. Trimming left V 7 bases short and J 4 bases short, with 12 bases between. The CDR3 length is 13 residues. CDR3 in amino acids: CASTPFWADTQYF. The CDR3 bases are TGTGCCAGCACCCCGTTTTGGGCAGATACGCAGTATTTT.

This clonotype was found a few times. The genes are TRBV7-6 and TRBJ1-2; D is uncertain. The germline V and J ends were trimmed by 7 bases and 8 bases, with 23 bases remaining between them. This CDR3 region has 15 residues. Germline V lookup: CDR1 SGHVS, CDR2 FNYEAQ. The CDR3 loop reads CASIPPSTPRGGYTF. In nucleotides, the CDR3 is TGTGCCAGCATCCCCCCTTCGACACCCAGAGGAGGCTACACCTTC.

This clonotype was picked up a small number of times. The rearrangement links TRBV7-9 to TRBJ1-1, with TRBD1 as a possible D gene (5 bases). Looked up from germline, CDR1 is SEHNR and CDR2 is FQNEAQ (reference sequence). The V gene lost 5 bases and the J gene lost 8 bases, with 12 bases spanning the gap. The CDR3 loop spans 12 amino acids. CDR3 protein: CASSRGTPEAFF. In DNA, the CDR3 is TGTGCCAGCAGCAGAGGGACCCCCGAAGCTTTCTTT.

This clonotype was detected a few times. V gene TRBV7-9 combines with J gene TRBJ2-6; D gene uncertain. Trimming left V 1 base short and J 0 bases short, with 4 bases between. Per the germline V gene, CDR1 is SEHNR and CDR2 is FQNEAQ (reference sequence). The CDR3 sequence is 15 residues long. As DNA, the CDR3 is TGTGCCAGCAGCTTAGTCCTCTCTGGGGCCAACGTCCTGACTTTC. It is translated as CASSLVLSGANVLTF.

The J gene is TRBJ2-7, the V gene TRBV5-1; 7 bases are shared with TRBD1. Germline V gene data show CDR1 as SGHRS and CDR2 as YFSETQ. The CDR3 is 15 amino acids. The V segment lost 1 base and the J segment 3 bases; nucleotides outside the gene matches: 7. CDR3 sequence (DNA): TGCGCCAGCAGCTTGATAAGGGACAGCCGCTACGAGCAGTACTTC. Its translation is CASSLIRDSRYEQYF.

There are a few counts of this clonotype. J is TRBJ2-7 and V is TRBV4-2, with TRBD2 matching over 7 bases. Germline V gene data show CDR1 as LGHNA and CDR2 as YNFKEQ. This CDR3 is built from 14 residues. V gave up 0 bases and J gave up 2 bases; unmatched junction bases: 1. The CDR3 nucleotides are TGTGCCAGCAGCCAAGAGCGGGGGACCTACGAGCAGTACTTC. Translating gives CASSQERGTYEQYF.

This clonotype came up a few times. This rearrangement joins TRBV18 to TRBJ2-1; 10 bases are a match to TRBD1. Germline V gene sequence: CDR1 KGHSH, CDR2 LQKENI. After removal of 3 bases from V and 5 bases from J, the junction contained 4 bases not matched to a gene. This CDR3 comprises 15 residues. CDR3: CASSPFGQGDNEQFF. The DNA for the CDR3 is TGTGCCAGCTCACCCTTCGGACAGGGGGACAATGAGCAGTTCTTC.

The rearrangement uses TRBV5-5 and TRBJ1-1, with TRBD1 matching over 8 bases. The length of the CDR3 is 13 residues. Germline V gives CDR1 SGHKS, CDR2 YYEKEE (reference sequence). J was trimmed by 4 bases and V by 4 bases; bases with no gene match: 3. The CDR3 DNA follows: TGTGCCAGCAGCAAGGACAGGGCCACTGAAGCTTTCTTT. Translating it yields CASSKDRATEAFF.

In the case of this clonotype: Given a much more abundant clone one base away, this may be a read error. The chain joins TRBV7-2 to TRBJ2-6; tentatively, D is TRBD1 or TRBD2 (6 bases each). The length of the CDR3 is 17 residues. Germline lookup yields CDR1 SGHTA and CDR2 FQGNSA. CDR3 protein: CAIEMEPGSWGAYVLTF. CDR3 DNA: TGTGCCATCGAGATGGAGCCAGGGTCGTGGGGGGCCTACGTCCTGACTTTC.

This clonotype was detected only a few times. The chain links TRBV7-4 to TRBJ2-1, with D possibly TRBD1 on 6 matching bases. V shed 1 base and J shed 8 bases, with 12 bases lying between them. This CDR3 comprises 14 residues. CDR1 SGHVT and CDR2 SQSDAQ come from the germline V gene. The CDR3 region has the DNA TGTGCCAGCAGCTTAGGGGGGCAGGTCGATGAGCAGTTCTTC. Protein product: CASSLGGQVDEQFF.

This clonotype was seen a handful of times. The chain employs TRBV2 and TRBJ1-1; D not certain. From germline, CDR1 is SNHLY and CDR2 FYNNEI. This CDR3 contains 10 residues. V lost 7 bases to trimming and J lost 6 bases, with 6 bases between them. The CDR3 bases are TGTGCCAGCACAGCTTCTGAAGCTTTCTTT. This encodes CASTASEAFF. Filled out from reference TRBV2 and TRBJ1-1, the complete variable domain reads EPEVTQTPSHQVTQMGQEVILRCVPISNHLYFYWYRQILGQKVEFLVSFYNNEISEKSEIFDDQFSVERPDGSNFTLKIRSTKLEDSAMYFCASTASEAFFGQGTRLTVV.

This rearrangement joins TRBV27 to TRBJ2-5; D assignment may be TRBD1 or TRBD2 (6 bases each). In germline, CDR1 is MNHEY, CDR2 SMNVEV (reference sequence). The ends were cut back, 7 bases at V and 4 bases at J, with 19 bases in the middle. CDR3 length equals 15 residues. CDR3: CASTQSGGLGETQYF. The CDR3 DNA follows: TGTGCCAGCACTCAAAGTGGGGGGCTTGGAGAGACCCAGTACTTC.

This clonotype has a handful of counts. The chain is built from TRBV6-1 and TRBJ1-5, with 8 nucleotides matching TRBD1. Germline CDR1 is MNHNS and CDR2 is SASEGT. This CDR3 region has 16 residues. With V trimmed by 5 bases and J by 6 bases, 12 bases remained unmatched. This chain's CDR3 is CASSLRTGRSGQPQHF. The CDR3 DNA reads as TGTGCCAGCAGTCTCAGGACAGGGAGAAGTGGTCAGCCCCAGCATTTT.

The chain combines TRBV7-8 with TRBJ1-2; 8 bases agree with TRBD1. Germline V gene sequence: CDR1 SGHVS, CDR2 FQNEAQ. The V and J ends lost 5 bases and 13 bases, in that order; junction bases with no gene match: 15. CDR3 size: 14 residues. The CDR3, as DNA: TGTGCCAGCAGCGCCATTCAGACAGGGGAACTCTCCACCTTC. Encoded protein: CASSAIQTGELSTF.

This rearrangement joins TRBV6-5 to TRBJ1-1; 9 bases match TRBD1. The CDR3 sequence is 14 residues long. The germline CDR1 and CDR2 sequences are MNHEY and SVGAGI. Unmatched junction bases numbered 11, after V lost 8 bases and J lost 7 bases. The CDR3 nucleotides are TGTGCCAGCCACTCCGGGACAGGGTTTTTTGAAGCTTTCTTT. It translates to CASHSGTGFFEAFF.

This clonotype was observed a few times. CDR3 residues: CASSLSQTVNTEAFF. The DNA of the CDR3 is TGTGCCAGCAGTTTGTCCCAGACGGTGAACACTGAAGCTTTCTTT. The chain uses TRBV28 and TRBJ1-1; D is unclear. The CDR3 length is 15 residues. V was cut by 3 bases and J by 0 bases, with 11 bases left in between. Germline V CDR1 and CDR2: MDHEN, SYDVKM.